The entry that follows covers one TCR beta chain sequence. The antigen remains undetermined. This sample was taken from a study of PD-1 blockade in classical Hodgkin lymphoma. Study outcomes and limitations: Reports indicated that newly diagnosed patients had lower baseline TCR diversity than healthy donors did.

Looked up from germline, CDR1 is MNHNS and CDR2 is SASEGT. The CDR3 covers 14 residues. Deletions cut 2 bases from V and 0 bases from J, with 7 bases between. Each patient relapsed following autologous stem cell transplantation, and prior brentuximab vedotin exposure differed. Assay used: immunoSEQ multiplex PCR; TCRdb lists only in-frame clones, some missing. The sample holds around 66,000 clones, about 70% seen once. The specimen comprised peripheral blood mononuclear cells (PBMCs), sampled before the second cycle of nivolumab. This chain connects TRBV6-1 to TRBJ1-1; D is perhaps TRBD1 (5 bases). The TCR originated in a human donor with classical Hodgkin lymphoma. CDR3 sequence: CASSETRVNTEAFF. DNA of the CDR3: TGTGCCAGCAGTGAAACCAGGGTGAACACTGAAGCTTTCTTT.